This T cell receptor (beta chain) was found in a study of tumor-infiltrating lymphocytes in primary liver carcinoma. Study background: Recorded tumor stage was T1-T3 N0M0, with diameters of about 4.2 to 10 cm. Findings and caveats of the study: Blood had a significantly lower top-250-clone fraction than tumors did (p = 0.039).

This clonotype was found a few times. What it binds is unknown. A junction boundary mismatches the germline segment, possibly from a read error. Germline loops: CDR1 SGHAT, CDR2 FQNNGV. This CDR3 is built from 14 residues. The researchers produced TCR beta cDNA from roughly 550 ng total RNA with a constant-region primer. What produced the TCR beta libraries was three nested multiplex PCR rounds using slightly modified ARM-PCR. It was with TRBV1-TRBV30 forward primers and a C-beta reverse primer that the first two PCR rounds were run, at approximately 9 cycles each. TCRdb used MiXCR to reprocess the multiplex PCR reads, holding one entry per CDR3 protein. The sample holds 65,000 to 90,000 distinct CDR3 sequences, 60% to 75% seen once. RNA and DNA were co-extracted from approximately 20-30 mg of unsorted bulk tissue. The patients, who had chronic HBV infection, were treatment-naive (untreated).

This TCR was sampled from a man aged 35-49 years with primary liver carcinoma and hepatitis B virus infection. The chain recombines TRBV11-2 with TRBJ2-5, with 7 bases lining up with TRBD1. Specimen: liver tumor tissue from sampling region 1. As to subset: tumor region T1, superior pole. Here the CDR3 DNA reads TGTGTCAGCAGTCGCAGGGACAGCCAAGAGACCCAGTACTTC. It encodes CVSSRRDSQETQYF.